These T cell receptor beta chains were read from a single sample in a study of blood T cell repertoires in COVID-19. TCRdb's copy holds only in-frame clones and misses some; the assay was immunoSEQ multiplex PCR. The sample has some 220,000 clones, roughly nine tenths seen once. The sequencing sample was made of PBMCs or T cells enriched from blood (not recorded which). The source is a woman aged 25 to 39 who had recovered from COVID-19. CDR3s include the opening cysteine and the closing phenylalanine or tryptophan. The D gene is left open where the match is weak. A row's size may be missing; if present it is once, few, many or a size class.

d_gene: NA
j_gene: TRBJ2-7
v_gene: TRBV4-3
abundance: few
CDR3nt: TGCGCCAGCAGCCAAGAACAGGGTTCCTACGAGCAGTACTTC
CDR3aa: CASSQEQGSYEQYF

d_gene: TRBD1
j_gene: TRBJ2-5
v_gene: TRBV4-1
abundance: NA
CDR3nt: TGCGCCAGCAGCCAAGATGGGACAGGAGGGGAGACCCAGTACTTC
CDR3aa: CASSQDGTGGETQYF

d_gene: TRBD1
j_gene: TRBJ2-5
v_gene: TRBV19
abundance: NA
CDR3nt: TGTGCCAGTAGTCGGGACAGGGGGCGCGAGACCCAGTACTTC
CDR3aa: CASSRDRGRETQYF

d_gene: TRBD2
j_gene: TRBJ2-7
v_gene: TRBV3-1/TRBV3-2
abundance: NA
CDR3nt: TGTGCCAGCAGCCAGCTAGCGGGGGCGCCCGGTTACGAGCAGTACTTC
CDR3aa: CASSQLAGAPGYEQYF

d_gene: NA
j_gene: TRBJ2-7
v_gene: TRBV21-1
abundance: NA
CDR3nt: TGTGCCAGCAGCACCCTAATTGGCAGGGCGCTCTCCTACGAGCAGTACTTC
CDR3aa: CASSTLIGRALSYEQYF

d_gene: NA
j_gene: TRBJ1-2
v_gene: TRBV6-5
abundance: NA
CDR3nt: TGTGCCAGCTTAGACGGCGGCTATGGCTACACCTTC
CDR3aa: CASLDGGYGYTF

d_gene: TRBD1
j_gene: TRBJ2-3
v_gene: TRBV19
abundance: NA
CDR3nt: TGTGCCAGTAGTCCCAAGGGGGCGCGGGGCACAGATACGCAGTATTTT
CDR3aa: CASSPKGARGTDTQYF

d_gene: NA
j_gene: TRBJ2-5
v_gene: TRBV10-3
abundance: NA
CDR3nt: TGTGCCATCAGTAAAGCCGAGACAGTCATGGAGACCCAGTACTTC
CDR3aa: CAISKAETVMETQYF

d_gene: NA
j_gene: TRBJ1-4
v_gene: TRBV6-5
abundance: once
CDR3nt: TGTGCCAGCGGAGACCAGGGGTATGATGAAAAACTGTTTTTT
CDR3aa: CASGDQGYDEKLFF

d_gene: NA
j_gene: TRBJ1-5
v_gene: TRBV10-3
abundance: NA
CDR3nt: TGTGCCATCGCACGGAGCGGTCTTCAGCCCCAGCATTTT
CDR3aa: CAIARSGLQPQHF

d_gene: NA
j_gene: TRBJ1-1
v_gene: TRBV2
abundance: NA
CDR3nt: TGTGCCAGCAGTTACGGACTGGAGTCTGCTGCTTTCTTT
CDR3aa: CASSYGLESAAFF

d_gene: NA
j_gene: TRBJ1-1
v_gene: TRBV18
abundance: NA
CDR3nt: TGTGCCAGCTCGTCAACGGGGGACACTGAAGCTTTCTTT
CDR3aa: CASSSTGDTEAFF

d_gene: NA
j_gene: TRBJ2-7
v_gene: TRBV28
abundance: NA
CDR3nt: TGTGCCAGCAGTCCCTGGGGGCAGGGACCCCACGAGCAGTACTTC
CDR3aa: CASSPWGQGPHEQYF

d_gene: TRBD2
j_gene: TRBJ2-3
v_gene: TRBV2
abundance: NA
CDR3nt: TGTGCCACCAGAACATACGGGGGGACAGATACGCAGTATTTT
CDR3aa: CATRTYGGTDTQYF

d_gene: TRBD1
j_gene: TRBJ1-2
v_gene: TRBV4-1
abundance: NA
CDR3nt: TGCGCCAGCAGCCAAGGACAGGGGGCGATCGGCTACACCTTC
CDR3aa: CASSQGQGAIGYTF

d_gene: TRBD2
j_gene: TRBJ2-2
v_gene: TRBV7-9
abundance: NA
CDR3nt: TGTGCCAGCAGCCCCGGGACTAGCGCAACGAACACCGGGGAGCTGTTTTTT
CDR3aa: CASSPGTSATNTGELFF

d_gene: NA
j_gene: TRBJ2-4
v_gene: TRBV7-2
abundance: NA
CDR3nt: TGTGCCAGCAGCTTGAGTTTAACGGGACAAAAAAACATTCAGTACTTC
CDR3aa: CASSLSLTGQKNIQYF

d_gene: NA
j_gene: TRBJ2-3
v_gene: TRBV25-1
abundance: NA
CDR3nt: TGTGCCAGCAGTGAGTCCAGGGCAACACACACAGATACGCAGTATTTT
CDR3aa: CASSESRATHTDTQYF

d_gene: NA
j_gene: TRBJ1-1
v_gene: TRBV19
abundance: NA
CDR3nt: TGTGCCAGTAGCCAACAGAAGAACACTGAAGCTTTCTTT
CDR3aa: CASSQQKNTEAFF

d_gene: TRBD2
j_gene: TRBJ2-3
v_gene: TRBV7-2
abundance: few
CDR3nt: TGTGCCAGCAGCTTAGTAGTCCGGGGCGGGGGGAGCACAGATACGCAGTATTTT
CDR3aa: CASSLVVRGGGSTDTQYF

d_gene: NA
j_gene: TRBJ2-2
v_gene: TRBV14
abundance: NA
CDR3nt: TGTGCCAGCAGCCAAGGAGTCTTTAGGACAGAGAACACCGGGGAGCTGTTTTTT
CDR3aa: CASSQGVFRTENTGELFF

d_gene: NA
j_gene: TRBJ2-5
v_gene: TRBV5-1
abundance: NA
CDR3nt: TGCGCCAGCAGCTTGCCCGGGAGTTGGAAGCGAGAGACCCAGTACTTC
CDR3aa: CASSLPGSWKRETQYF

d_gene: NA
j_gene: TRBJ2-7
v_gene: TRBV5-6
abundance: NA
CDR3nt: TGTGCCAGCAGCTCCCTTAGACAGGATAGCTACGAGCAGTACTTC
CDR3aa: CASSSLRQDSYEQYF

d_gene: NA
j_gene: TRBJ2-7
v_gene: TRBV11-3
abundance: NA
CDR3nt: TGTGCCAGCTGGATCCTAGCCGAGGGATACCCTTACGAGCAGTACTTC
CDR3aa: CASWILAEGYPYEQYF

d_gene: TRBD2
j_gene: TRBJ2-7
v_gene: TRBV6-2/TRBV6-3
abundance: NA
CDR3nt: TGTGCCAGCAGTTACTCCAGGCTAGCGGGGAATTACGAGCAGTACTTC
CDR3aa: CASSYSRLAGNYEQYF

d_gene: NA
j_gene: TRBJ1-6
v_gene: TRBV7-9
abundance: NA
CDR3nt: TGTGCCAGCAGCTTAGCGGGCTCACCCCTCCACTTT
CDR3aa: CASSLAGSPLHF

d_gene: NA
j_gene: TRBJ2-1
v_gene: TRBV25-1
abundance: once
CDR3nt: TGTGCCAGCAGTGTCGTTTACAATGAGCAGTTCTTC
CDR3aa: CASSVVYNEQFF

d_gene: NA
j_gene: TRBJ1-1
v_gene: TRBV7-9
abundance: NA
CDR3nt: TGTGCCAGCAGCCCCCAGGGAGGGAACACTGAAGCTTTCTTT
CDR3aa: CASSPQGGNTEAFF